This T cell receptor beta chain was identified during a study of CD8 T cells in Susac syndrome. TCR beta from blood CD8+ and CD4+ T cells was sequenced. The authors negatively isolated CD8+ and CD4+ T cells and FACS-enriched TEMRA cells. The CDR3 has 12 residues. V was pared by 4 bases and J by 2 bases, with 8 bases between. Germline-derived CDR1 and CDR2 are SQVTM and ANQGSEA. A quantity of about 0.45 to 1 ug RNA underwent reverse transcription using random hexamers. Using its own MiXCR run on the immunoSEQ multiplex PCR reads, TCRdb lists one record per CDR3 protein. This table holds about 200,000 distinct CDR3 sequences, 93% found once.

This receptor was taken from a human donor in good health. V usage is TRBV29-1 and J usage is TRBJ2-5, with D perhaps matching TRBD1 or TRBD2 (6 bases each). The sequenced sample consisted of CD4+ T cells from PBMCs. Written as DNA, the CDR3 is TGCAGCGTTGCGGGGGCTCAAGAGACCCAGTACTTC. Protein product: CSVAGAQETQYF.